This TCR beta chain originates from a study of cytotoxic CD8 clonotypes in ibrutinib-treated CLL. For the study at large: Sequencing produced an average of roughly 230,000 productive templates and roughly 89,000 productive rearrangements per sample. General study results and limits: Before falling back toward baseline at progression, clonality had risen at the time of ibrutinib response.

About this clone: The antigen remains undetermined.

CDR3 length: 15 residues. The V gene's germline CDR1 is LNHNV and CDR2 YYDKDF (reference sequence). Between the trimmed V and J ends, which lost 0 bases and 1 base, there was a span of 8 bases. For TCR beta libraries, about 2.2 micrograms of genomic DNA were obtained from cryopreserved PBMCs. Repertoires were generated with immunoSEQ multiplex PCR, while TCRdb's copy carries only in-frame clones and drops some. The table includes about 130,000 clones, under 90% detected once. The TCR comes from a human donor with chronic lymphocytic leukemia. This specimen consisted of PBMCs, obtained after 24 months of ibrutinib treatment. The chain employs TRBV15 and TRBJ2-3, with D maybe TRBD1 (5 bases). The CDR3 is CATSREKTGTDTQYF. The DNA of the CDR3 is TGTGCCACCAGCAGAGAGAAGACAGGCACAGATACGCAGTATTTT.